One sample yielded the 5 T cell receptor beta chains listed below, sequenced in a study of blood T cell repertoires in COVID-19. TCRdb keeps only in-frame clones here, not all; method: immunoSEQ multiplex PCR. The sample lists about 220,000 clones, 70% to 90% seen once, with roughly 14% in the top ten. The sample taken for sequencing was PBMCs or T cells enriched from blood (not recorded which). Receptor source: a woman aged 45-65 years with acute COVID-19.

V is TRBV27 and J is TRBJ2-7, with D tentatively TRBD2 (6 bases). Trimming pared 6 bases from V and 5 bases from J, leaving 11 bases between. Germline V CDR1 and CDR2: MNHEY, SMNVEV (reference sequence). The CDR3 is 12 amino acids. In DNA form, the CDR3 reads TGTGCCAGCAGCCCGGGGACTCACGAGCAGTACTTC. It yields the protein CASSPGTHEQYF.

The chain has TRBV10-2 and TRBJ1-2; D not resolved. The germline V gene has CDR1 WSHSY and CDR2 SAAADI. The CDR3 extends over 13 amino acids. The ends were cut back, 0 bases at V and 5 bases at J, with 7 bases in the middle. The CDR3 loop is CASSESSGYGYTF. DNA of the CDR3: TGCGCCAGCAGTGAGTCGAGTGGTTATGGCTACACCTTC.

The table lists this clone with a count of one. CDR3 region: CASSPPGQGGQPQHF. For the CDR3, the DNA is TGTGCCAGCTCACCACCGGGACAGGGAGGACAGCCCCAGCATTTT. The genes are TRBV18 and TRBJ1-5; TRBD1 aligns across 9 bases. The CDR3 is 15 amino acids. Germline loops: CDR1 KGHSH, CDR2 LQKENI. Trimming took 0 bases from V and 7 from J; bases not matched to a gene: 4.

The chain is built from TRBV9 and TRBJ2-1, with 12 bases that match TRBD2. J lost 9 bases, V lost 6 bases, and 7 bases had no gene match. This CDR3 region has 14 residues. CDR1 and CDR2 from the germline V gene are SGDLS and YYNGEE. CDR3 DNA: TGTGCCAGCACTCTAGCGGGAGGGGACAGTGAGCAGTTCTTC. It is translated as CASTLAGGDSEQFF. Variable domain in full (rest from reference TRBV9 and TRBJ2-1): DSGVTQTPKHLITATGQRVTLRCSPRSGDLSVYWYQQSLDQGLQFLIQYYNGEERAKGNILERFSAQQFPDLHSELNLSSLELGDSALYFCASTLAGGDSEQFFGPGTRLTVL.

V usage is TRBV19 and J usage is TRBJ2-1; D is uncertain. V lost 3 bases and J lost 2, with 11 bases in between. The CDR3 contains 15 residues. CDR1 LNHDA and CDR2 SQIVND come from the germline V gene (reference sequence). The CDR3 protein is CASSIFGIPYNEQFF. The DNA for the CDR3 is TGTGCCAGTAGTATCTTCGGTATACCCTACAATGAGCAGTTCTTC.